Shown below are 11 T cell receptor beta chains from a single sample sequenced in a study of shared clonotypes between healthy human individuals. Clones were read by immunoSEQ multiplex PCR, and TCRdb kept only the in-frame ones, dropping some. The sample has roughly 2,000,000 clones; just under 95% are singletons. The naive CD8 population came from CD45RO-negative cells selected for CCR7, without terminally differentiated effector memory CD45RA+ cells. Sequenced input: naive CD8+ T cells sorted from blood. These receptors originate from a young man in good health.

This chain joins TRBV13 and TRBJ2-7, with 8 positions matching TRBD1. The CDR3 contains 16 residues. The germline gives CDR1 PRHDT, CDR2 FYEKMQ (reference sequence). V lost 0 bases to trimming and J lost 4 bases; unmatched junction nucleotides: 8. CDR3 sequence reads: CASSLGQGQGAYEQYF. The CDR3 DNA reads TGTGCCAGCAGCTTAGGCCAAGGGCAGGGGGCTTACGAGCAGTACTTC.

The V call is TRBV9, the J call TRBJ2-1, with 11 bases aligning to TRBD2. J lost 7 bases, V lost 3 bases, and 9 bases had no gene match. CDR3 length: 16 residues. CDR1 is SGDLS and CDR2 is YYNGEE in the germline V gene. CDR3 protein: CASSGEGTSGGNEQFF. The DNA for the CDR3 is TGTGCCAGCAGCGGGGAAGGGACTAGCGGAGGAAATGAGCAGTTCTTC.

The CDR3 protein is CASSETEYGYTF. The CDR3 bases are TGCGCCAGCAGTGAGACGGAGTATGGCTACACCTTC. The gene calls are TRBV10-2 and TRBJ1-2; D gene uncertain. This CDR3 has 12 residues. Trimming took off 2 bases at V and 5 bases at J, with 6 bases between the two ends. The germline gives CDR1 WSHSY, CDR2 SAAADI.

The V and J genes are TRBV2 and TRBJ2-7; D assignment may be TRBD1 or TRBD2 (6 bases each). Trimming removed 6 bases at V and 2 bases at J, with 8 bases between. The CDR3 length is 12 residues. Germline assignment: CDR1 SNHLY and CDR2 FYNNEI. In DNA form, the CDR3 reads TGTGCCAGCAGGGGGGGCCCCTACGAGCAGTACTTC. This translates into CASRGGPYEQYF.

This sequence joins TRBV9 and TRBJ2-1, with 8 bases that match TRBD2. The CDR3 contains 14 residues. The V segment lost 2 bases and the J segment 6 bases; nucleotides outside the gene matches: 4. The germline V gene encodes CDR1 SGDLS and CDR2 YYNGEE. The CDR3, as DNA: TGTGCCAGCAGCGTCCCTCTAGCGGGCAATGAGCAGTTCTTC. Amino acid sequence: CASSVPLAGNEQFF.

Worth noting for this clone: The sample has other DNA sequences that encode this CDR3 too. The chain recombines TRBV6-1 with TRBJ2-7; no firm D call. Trimming shortened V by 6 bases and J by 0 bases, and 6 bases separated the two germline ends. The CDR3 spans 12 residues. Germline assignment: CDR1 MNHNS and CDR2 SASEGT. The DNA for the CDR3 is TGTGCCAGCAGCCTCAGCTCCTACGAGCAGTACTTC. The encoded protein is CASSLSSYEQYF.

The gene calls are TRBV4-1 and TRBJ2-5; 14 nucleotides agree with TRBD2. The CDR3 contains 17 residues. The V and J ends lost 5 bases and 4 bases, in that order; junction bases with no gene match: 9. The germline V gene encodes CDR1 MGHRA and CDR2 YSYEKL. CDR3 sequence reads: CASSMGTSGGSGETQYF. The CDR3 region has the DNA TGCGCCAGCAGCATGGGGACTAGCGGGGGTTCGGGAGAGACCCAGTACTTC.

The count of this clone is one. The V gene is TRBV7-9, the J gene TRBJ2-3, with TRBD2 as a possible D gene (6 bases). This CDR3 region has 14 residues. The V end was cut by 1 base, the J end by 5 bases, with 10 bases between. Germline V gene sequence: CDR1 SEHNR, CDR2 FQNEAQ (reference sequence). CDR3 loop: CASSLDGSRDTQYF. DNA of the CDR3: TGTGCCAGCAGCTTAGACGGGAGTCGAGATACGCAGTATTTT.

Only one count was recorded for this clone. This rearrangement joins TRBV10-2 to TRBJ2-1; D is unclear. V gave up 5 bases and J gave up 6 bases, with 11 bases separating them. Looked up from germline, CDR1 is WSHSY and CDR2 is SAAADI. CDR3 length equals 13 residues. The CDR3 nucleotides read TGCGCCAGCAGTCGGGCCTCCCCCAATGAGCAGTTCTTC. Translating it yields CASSRASPNEQFF.

V usage is TRBV5-6 and J usage is TRBJ2-5, with D possibly being TRBD1 (6 bases). The CDR3 is 15 amino acids. V was cut by 4 bases and J by 5 bases, with 18 bases left in between. Germline-derived CDR1 and CDR2 are SGHDT and YYEEEE. CDR3 sequence: CASSAPLGAAETQYF. The CDR3 DNA reads TGTGCCAGCAGCGCCCCCCTGGGGGCGGCGGAGACCCAGTACTTC. Supplemented by reference TRBV5-6 and TRBJ2-5, the full variable domain reads DAGVTQSPTHLIKTRGQQVTLRCSPKSGHDTVSWYQQALGQGPQFIFQYYEEEERQRGNFPDRFSGHQFPNYSSELNVNALLLGDSALYLCASSAPLGAAETQYFGPGTRLLVL.

CDR3 in amino acids: CASSALPGQLTDTQYF. The CDR3 region has the DNA TGTGCCAGCAGCGCCTTACCGGGACAACTCACAGATACGCAGTATTTT. The V call is TRBV5-4, the J call TRBJ2-3; D possibly corresponds to TRBD1 (6 bases). V shed 4 bases and J shed 2 bases, with 17 bases lying between them. The length of the CDR3 is 16 residues. Germline assignment: CDR1 SGHNT and CDR2 YYREEE (reference sequence).